The 32 T cell receptor beta chains reported below all come from one sample, sequenced in a study of shared clonotypes between healthy human individuals. Repertoires were generated with immunoSEQ multiplex PCR, while TCRdb's copy carries only in-frame clones and drops some. The sample lists millions of clones, roughly 93% occurring once. The sample was naive CD4+ T cells from PBMCs. Subset defined: CD45RA+ positively selected. The receptors originated from a man younger than 30 in good health. Some clones in this sample may be carry-over from other donors' samples.

This clone was recorded only once. The V and J genes are TRBV7-9 and TRBJ1-1; 10 bases agree with TRBD1. The junction had 4 bases not matched to a gene; V was cut back by 5 bases and J by 4 bases. This CDR3 contains 14 residues. Germline V lookup: CDR1 SEHNR, CDR2 FQNEAQ (reference sequence). The CDR3 spells CASSTWTGGTEAFF. CDR3 nucleotide sequence: TGTGCCAGCAGCACCTGGACAGGGGGCACTGAAGCTTTCTTT.

For this clone: Other DNA sequences within the sample encode an identical CDR3. The chain uses TRBV19 and TRBJ1-5; 8 bases map to TRBD1. CDR1 LNHDA and CDR2 SQIVND come from the germline V gene (reference sequence). The CDR3 consists of 15 residues. The V segment lost 4 bases and the J segment 0 bases; nucleotides outside the gene matches: 2. The CDR3 DNA is TGTGCCAGTAGTAAGGGACAGGATAGCAATCAGCCCCAGCATTTT. Its protein product is CASSKGQDSNQPQHF.

This clone was observed once. The V gene is TRBV25-1, the J gene TRBJ2-1, with 7 bases that match TRBD2. Germline loops: CDR1 MGHDK, CDR2 SYGVNS. The CDR3 covers 15 residues. V dropped 11 bases and J dropped 6; count of bases not matched to a gene: 16. The CDR3: CAGEPSGIWVNEQFF. The CDR3 DNA reads as TGTGCCGGGGAACCCAGCGGGATCTGGGTCAATGAGCAGTTCTTC.

This chain's CDR3 is CASSQDVFSEQYF. The CDR3 DNA reads TGCGCCAGCAGCCAAGACGTCTTCTCCGAGCAGTACTTC. V and J are TRBV4-3 and TRBJ2-7; D is ambiguous. Germline CDR1 and CDR2: LGHNA and YSLEER. Trimming removed 0 bases from V and 6 bases from J, with 9 bases in between. The length of the CDR3 is 13 residues.

The chain is built from TRBV11-2 and TRBJ2-4; D possibly corresponds to TRBD2 (5 bases). CDR3 size: 13 residues. V was pared by 6 bases and J by 1 base, with 7 bases between. Germline CDR1 and CDR2: SGHAT and FQNNGV. CDR3 in amino acids: CASSPGAKNIQYF. CDR3 in DNA: TGTGCCAGCAGTCCGGGGGCCAAAAACATTCAGTACTTC.

This chain connects TRBV11-2 to TRBJ2-1; D possibly corresponds to TRBD1 (5 bases). V lost 1 base to trimming and J lost 4 bases, with 11 bases between them. Germline CDR1 reads SGHAT; CDR2 reads FQNNGV. The CDR3 contains 15 residues. The CDR3 DNA reads as TGTGCCAGCAGCTTAGGGCAGGGAATATACAATGAGCAGTTCTTC. It yields the protein CASSLGQGIYNEQFF.

This rearrangement joins TRBV7-9 to TRBJ2-1; 10 positions agree with TRBD1. With 5 bases clipped from V and 9 bases from J, the junction kept 13 bases outside the gene matches. CDR1 is SEHNR, CDR2 FQNEAQ, per germline (reference sequence). The CDR3 contains 16 residues. CDR3 nucleotides: TGTGCCAGCAGCCGATCCGGGACAGGGGCCTCCGGTGAGCAGTTCTTC. It encodes CASSRSGTGASGEQFF. Together with reference TRBV7-9 and TRBJ2-1, the CDR3 gives the full variable domain: DTGVSQNPRHKITKRGQNVTFRCDPISEHNRLYWYRQTLGQGPEFLTYFQNEAQLEKSRLLSDRFSAERPKGSFSTLEIQRTEQGDSAMYLCASSRSGTGASGEQFFGPGTRLTVL.

The chain uses TRBV2 and TRBJ2-3, with D uncertain. The length of the CDR3 is 15 residues. Germline lookup yields CDR1 SNHLY and CDR2 FYNNEI. Trimming took 6 bases from V and 2 from J, leaving 15 bases between them. CDR3 nucleotides: TGTGCCAGCAGCCCCGATGGCGGAAACACAGATACGCAGTATTTT. Residues: CASSPDGGNTDTQYF.

Remarks on this clone: Other nucleotide sequences in the sample specify the same CDR3. This sequence joins TRBV7-3 and TRBJ2-3; 9 bases match TRBD1. The CDR3 consists of 15 residues. After removal of 2 bases from V and 3 bases from J, the junction contained 3 bases not matched to a gene. Germline-derived CDR1 and CDR2 are SGHTA and FQGTGA. The CDR3 is CASSLGTGRTDTQYF. The CDR3, as DNA: TGTGCCAGCAGCTTAGGGACAGGGCGGACAGATACGCAGTATTTT.

The chain carries TRBV5-6 and TRBJ1-4; D is ambiguous. The V and J ends lost 1 base and 5 bases respectively, with 12 bases between them. The germline CDR1 and CDR2 sequences are SGHDT and YYEEEE. The CDR3 loop spans 15 amino acids. CDR3 bases: TGTGCCAGCAGCTTGCTAGGTCCACAAAATGAAAAACTGTTTTTT. Translated, it gives CASSLLGPQNEKLFF.

This clone was seen once. The rearrangement uses TRBV28 and TRBJ1-6; 9 bases fit TRBD1. There are 16 residues in the CDR3. V dropped 8 bases and J dropped 8; count of bases not matched to a gene: 13. Germline CDR1 MDHEN, CDR2 SYDVKM. The CDR3 spells CASLSRTGEMDSPLHF. The CDR3 coding sequence is TGTGCCAGCCTATCCCGGACAGGGGAAATGGATTCACCCCTCCACTTT.

The chain recombines TRBV19 with TRBJ2-7, with 8 bases fitting TRBD2. V gave up 10 bases and J gave up 4 bases; unmatched junction bases: 12. The CDR3 covers 14 residues. CDR1 is LNHDA, CDR2 SQIVND, per germline (reference sequence). CDR3: CATKSSGIMYEQYF. The CDR3 nucleotides are TGTGCCACTAAGAGTAGCGGGATTATGTACGAGCAGTACTTC.

The rearrangement uses TRBV6-1 and TRBJ1-2; D gene uncertain. CDR1 MNHNS and CDR2 SASEGT come from the germline V gene. Trimming took 1 base from V and 11 from J, leaving 17 bases between them. This CDR3 spans 14 amino acids. Here the CDR3 reads CASSEGRLVIGYTF. In nucleotides, the CDR3 is TGTGCCAGCAGTGAAGGCCGTCTAGTCATAGGGTACACCTTC.

This clone came up a few times. V usage is TRBV15 and J usage is TRBJ1-1; D is unclear. Germline V lookup: CDR1 LNHNV, CDR2 YYDKDF (reference sequence). CDR3 length: 15 residues. V was clipped by 3 bases and J by 0 bases, with 11 bases between them. The CDR3 region is CATSRPRTMNTEAFF. The CDR3 DNA is TGTGCCACCAGCAGGCCTAGAACAATGAACACTGAAGCTTTCTTT.

The gene calls are TRBV11-3 and TRBJ2-3, with 9 bases aligning to TRBD1. CDR3 size: 16 residues. Germline V gene sequence: CDR1 SGHNT, CDR2 YENEEA. Germline trimming cut 4 bases from V and 6 bases from J; bases unmatched to any gene: 11. CDR3 loop: CASSSGQGDASDTQYF. As DNA, the CDR3 is TGTGCCAGCAGCTCGGGACAGGGCGATGCGTCGGATACGCAGTATTTT.

The gene calls are TRBV7-8 and TRBJ2-1; 13 bases fit TRBD2. This CDR3 has 15 amino acids. Germline loops: CDR1 SGHVS, CDR2 FQNEAQ. V shed 2 bases and J 7 bases; nucleotides not matched to a gene: 2. CDR3 in amino acids: CASSLWTSGSNEQFF. The CDR3 coding sequence is TGTGCCAGCAGCTTATGGACTAGCGGGAGTAATGAGCAGTTCTTC.

This rearrangement joins TRBV9 to TRBJ2-7; tentative D call: TRBD2 (7 bases). The germline V gene encodes CDR1 SGDLS and CDR2 YYNGEE. Trimming took 4 bases from V and 2 from J, leaving 16 bases between them. This CDR3 region has 15 residues. As DNA, the CDR3 is TGTGCCAGCAGCTCCACTGGGGGGGACACCTACGAGCAGTACTTC. It translates to CASSSTGGDTYEQYF. The full variable domain, completed using reference TRBV9 and TRBJ2-7, is DSGVTQTPKHLITATGQRVTLRCSPRSGDLSVYWYQQSLDQGLQFLIQYYNGEERAKGNILERFSAQQFPDLHSELNLSSLELGDSALYFCASSSTGGDTYEQYFGPGTRLTVT.

This clone was counted between two and nine times. The chain joins TRBV30 to TRBJ1-3; D not resolved. CDR3 length: 13 residues. CDR1 and CDR2 (germline): GTSNPN, SVGIG (reference sequence). V was clipped by 0 bases and J by 7 bases, with 10 bases between them. CDR3 DNA: TGTGCCTGGAGTGTAGTTTGGCGGAACACCATATATTTT. Translation: CAWSVVWRNTIYF.

This chain connects TRBV6-6 to TRBJ1-6, with D maybe TRBD1 (5 bases). The V end lost 2 bases, the J end lost 9 bases, and 17 bases lay between the germline ends. Per germline, CDR1 MNHNY and CDR2 SVGAGI (reference sequence). The CDR3 runs to 16 residues. CDR3 bases: TGTGCCAGCAGTTACCCAGAATCAGGGTGGGGTTCACCCCTCCACTTT. Translating it yields CASSYPESGWGSPLHF.

The chain employs TRBV29-1 and TRBJ2-3; TRBD1 might be the D (5 bases). CDR3 size: 14 residues. V was clipped by 0 bases and J by 2 bases, with 9 bases between them. In germline, CDR1 is SQVTM, CDR2 ANQGSEA. The DNA of the CDR3 is TGCAGCGTTGAAGATAGGGGCTACACAGATACGCAGTATTTT. Amino acid sequence: CSVEDRGYTDTQYF.

This chain links TRBV10-3 with TRBJ1-2; possible D gene TRBD1, 5 bases. Between the trimmed V and J ends, which lost 6 bases and 2 bases, there was a span of 13 bases. The germline CDR1 and CDR2 sequences are ENHRY and SYGVKD. The CDR3 runs 14 residues. The CDR3 reads CAIRGDGPNYGYTF. DNA of the CDR3: TGTGCCATCAGAGGGGACGGGCCGAACTATGGCTACACCTTC.

The chain joins TRBV23-1 to TRBJ2-7; 7 nucleotides match TRBD1. TRBV23-1 is annotated as an ORF whose role is uncertain. With 4 bases clipped from V and 5 bases from J, the junction kept 8 bases outside the gene matches. The CDR3 extends over 14 amino acids. The CDR3 reads CASSRRQGGNEQYF. The CDR3 DNA reads TGCGCCAGCAGTCGGAGACAGGGTGGCAACGAGCAGTACTTC.

CDR3 coding DNA: TGCAGTGCTAGAAACAGGTACAAGCAGTACTTC. Its protein product is CSARNRYKQYF. The rearrangement links TRBV20-1 to TRBJ2-7; a possible D gene is TRBD1 (5 bases). The germline CDR1 and CDR2 sequences are DFQATT and SNEGSKA (reference sequence). The CDR3 consists of 11 residues. V lost 2 bases and J lost 8, with 10 bases in between.

The V and J genes are TRBV28 and TRBJ1-1; D remains unclear. V lost 5 bases, J lost 4 bases, and 17 bases lay in between. The CDR3 has 15 amino acids. Looked up from germline, CDR1 is MDHEN and CDR2 is SYDVKM. CDR3 sequence: CASSIPGRATTEAFF. CDR3 DNA: TGTGCCAGCAGTATTCCTGGTAGGGCCACCACTGAAGCTTTCTTT.

The chain employs TRBV28 and TRBJ2-7; TRBD1 aligns across 8 bases. Germline V gene data show CDR1 as MDHEN and CDR2 as SYDVKM. V lost 6 bases, J lost 1 base, and 8 bases stayed unmatched. The CDR3 is 15 residues long. The CDR3 nucleotides are TGTGCCAGCAGCTATAGGACAGGGTCTTCCTACGAGCAGTACTTC. It translates to CASSYRTGSSYEQYF.

V gene TRBV5-1 combines with J gene TRBJ2-1; weak D call: TRBD1 (6 bases). The ends were cut back, 3 bases at V and 5 bases at J, with 18 bases in the middle. In germline, CDR1 is SGHRS, CDR2 YFSETQ. CDR3 length: 16 residues. The CDR3 spells CASSWATGAGDNEQFF. The CDR3, as DNA: TGCGCCAGCAGCTGGGCGACAGGAGCCGGTGACAATGAGCAGTTCTTC.

This chain uses TRBV6-5 with TRBJ1-5; the D is unclear. Germline CDR1 is MNHEY and CDR2 is SVGAGI. CDR3 size: 15 residues. Trimming took off 0 bases at V and 6 bases at J, with 12 bases between the two ends. CDR3 residues: CASSYSWGRGQPQHF. The CDR3 region has the DNA TGTGCCAGCAGTTACTCATGGGGTCGGGGTCAGCCCCAGCATTTT.

To note about this clone: Different DNA sequences within this sample yield the same CDR3. CDR3 sequence (DNA): TGTGCCAGCTCACCAGGGGCGAGCTCTGGGGCCAACGTCCTGACTTTC. Translated: CASSPGASSGANVLTF. The chain carries TRBV18 and TRBJ2-6, with a weak D call TRBD1 (5 bases). The germline gives CDR1 KGHSH, CDR2 LQKENI. V dropped 2 bases and J dropped 0 bases, with 8 bases sitting between them. This CDR3 region has 16 residues.

This rearrangement joins TRBV28 to TRBJ2-7, with TRBD1 matching 8 bases. V shed 6 bases, J shed 0 bases, and the junction held 4 bases outside the gene matches. CDR1 MDHEN and CDR2 SYDVKM come from the germline V gene. The CDR3 is 14 amino acids. The CDR3 DNA reads TGTGCCAGCAGGGGGGGACAGGCCTCCTACGAGCAGTACTTC. This translates into CASRGGQASYEQYF.

V is TRBV14 and J is TRBJ2-6, with 11 bases aligning to TRBD1. Losses at the gene ends were 4 bases for V and 4 bases for J; bases not matched to a gene: 9. This CDR3 has 18 residues. The germline V gene encodes CDR1 SGHDN and CDR2 FVKESK. Here the CDR3 reads CASSLPDRGRLGANVLTF. The CDR3 bases are TGTGCCAGCAGCCTCCCGGACAGGGGGCGTTTAGGGGCCAACGTCCTGACTTTC.

The CDR3 DNA is TGCGCCAGCAGTCAGATAGGGGGGAGGGCCGGTTTCGATGAGCAGTTCTTC. It is translated as CASSQIGGRAGFDEQFF. The rearrangement links TRBV4-1 to TRBJ2-1, with a possible D match to TRBD2 (7 bases). Trimming shortened V by 6 bases and J by 8 bases, and 26 bases separated the two germline ends. The germline gives CDR1 MGHRA, CDR2 YSYEKL. CDR3 size: 17 residues.

As regards this clone: The sample carries other DNA sequences with the same CDR3. The chain is built from TRBV28 and TRBJ1-2; weak D call: TRBD1 (6 bases). CDR1 is MDHEN, CDR2 SYDVKM, per germline. Trimming took 6 bases from V and 2 from J, leaving 13 bases between them. The CDR3 runs to 14 residues. This CDR3 reads CASSLLTGNYGYTF. The CDR3 DNA reads TGTGCCAGCAGCCTACTAACAGGGAACTATGGCTACACCTTC.